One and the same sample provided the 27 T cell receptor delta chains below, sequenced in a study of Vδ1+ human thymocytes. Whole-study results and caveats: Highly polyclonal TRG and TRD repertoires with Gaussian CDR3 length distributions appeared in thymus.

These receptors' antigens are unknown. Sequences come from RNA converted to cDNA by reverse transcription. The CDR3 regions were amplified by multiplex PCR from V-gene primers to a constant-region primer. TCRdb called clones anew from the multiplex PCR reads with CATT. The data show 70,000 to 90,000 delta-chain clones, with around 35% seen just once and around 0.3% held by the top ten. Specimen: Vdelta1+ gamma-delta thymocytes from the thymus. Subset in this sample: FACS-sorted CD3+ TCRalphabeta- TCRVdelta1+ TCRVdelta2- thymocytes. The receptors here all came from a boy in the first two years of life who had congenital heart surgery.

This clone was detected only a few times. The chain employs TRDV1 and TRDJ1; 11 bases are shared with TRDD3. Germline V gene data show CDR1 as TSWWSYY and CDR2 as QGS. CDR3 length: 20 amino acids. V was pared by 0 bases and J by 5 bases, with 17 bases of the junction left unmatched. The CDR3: CALGELALLLPLGDTDKLIF. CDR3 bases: TGTGCTCTTGGGGAACTAGCCCTATTACTTCCGCTGGGGGATACAGATAAACTCATCTTT.

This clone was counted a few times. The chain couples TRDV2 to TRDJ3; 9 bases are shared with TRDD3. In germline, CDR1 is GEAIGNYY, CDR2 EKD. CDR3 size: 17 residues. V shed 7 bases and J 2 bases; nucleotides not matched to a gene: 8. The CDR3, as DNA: TGTGCCTGGTGTACTGGGGGACAGCCCTGGGACACCCGACAGATGTTTTTC. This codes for CAWCTGGQPWDTRQMFF.

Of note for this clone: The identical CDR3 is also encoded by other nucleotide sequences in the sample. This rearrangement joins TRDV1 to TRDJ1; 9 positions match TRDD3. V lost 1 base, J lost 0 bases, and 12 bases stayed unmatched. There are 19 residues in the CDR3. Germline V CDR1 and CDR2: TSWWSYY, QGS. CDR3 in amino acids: CALGEPDSYWGTYTDKLIF. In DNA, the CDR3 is TGTGCTCTTGGGGAACCTGACTCGTACTGGGGGACTTACACCGATAAACTCATCTTT.

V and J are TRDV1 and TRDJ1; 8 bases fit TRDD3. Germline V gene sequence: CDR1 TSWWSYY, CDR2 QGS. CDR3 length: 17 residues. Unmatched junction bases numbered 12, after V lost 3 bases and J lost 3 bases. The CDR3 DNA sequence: TGTGCTCTTGGGGACGTTCCCCGCTGGGGGAGTGCCGATAAACTCATCTTT. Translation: CALGDVPRWGSADKLIF.

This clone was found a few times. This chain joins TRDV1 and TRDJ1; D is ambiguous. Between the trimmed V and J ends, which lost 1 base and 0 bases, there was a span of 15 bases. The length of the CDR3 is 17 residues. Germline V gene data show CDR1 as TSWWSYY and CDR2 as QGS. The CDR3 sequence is CALGERTCRLNTDKLIF. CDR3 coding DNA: TGTGCTCTTGGGGAACGTACCTGTCGGCTTAACACCGATAAACTCATCTTT.

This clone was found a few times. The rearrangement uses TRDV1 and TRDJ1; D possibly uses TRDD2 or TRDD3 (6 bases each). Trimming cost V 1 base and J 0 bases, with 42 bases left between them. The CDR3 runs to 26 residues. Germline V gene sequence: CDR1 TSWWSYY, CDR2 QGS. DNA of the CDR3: TGTGCTCTTGGGGAACAAACCTCCTACCTCCGGGGGAACCTCATCGAAGGCCCCGACTACACCGATAAACTCATCTTT. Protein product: CALGEQTSYLRGNLIEGPDYTDKLIF.

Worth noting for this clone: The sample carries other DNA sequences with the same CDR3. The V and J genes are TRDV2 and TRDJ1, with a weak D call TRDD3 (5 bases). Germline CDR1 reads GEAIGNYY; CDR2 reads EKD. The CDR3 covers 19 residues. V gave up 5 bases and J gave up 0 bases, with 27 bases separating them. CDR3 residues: CACVFQGPIWGRDTDKLIF. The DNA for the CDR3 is TGTGCCTGTGTTTTCCAAGGGCCTATATGGGGAAGGGACACCGATAAACTCATCTTT.

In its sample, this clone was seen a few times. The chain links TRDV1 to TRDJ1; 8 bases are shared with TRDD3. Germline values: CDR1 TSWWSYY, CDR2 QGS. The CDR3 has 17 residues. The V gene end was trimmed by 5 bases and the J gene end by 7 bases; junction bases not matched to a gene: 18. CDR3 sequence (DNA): TGTGCTCTTGGGTTTGGTCCCCAGTGGGGGATTCTCTCTAAACTCATCTTT. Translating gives CALGFGPQWGILSKLIF.

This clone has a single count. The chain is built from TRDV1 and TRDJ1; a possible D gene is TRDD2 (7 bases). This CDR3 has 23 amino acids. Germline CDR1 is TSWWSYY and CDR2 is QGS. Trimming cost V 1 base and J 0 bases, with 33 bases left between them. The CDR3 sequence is CALGEPVFLQGGPRTPYTDKLIF. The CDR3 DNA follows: TGTGCTCTTGGGGAACCCGTATTCCTACAGGGGGGACCCCGGACCCCGTACACCGATAAACTCATCTTT.

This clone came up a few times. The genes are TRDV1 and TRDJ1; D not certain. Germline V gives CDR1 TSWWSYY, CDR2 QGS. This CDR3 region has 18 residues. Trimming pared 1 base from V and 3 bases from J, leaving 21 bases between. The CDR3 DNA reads TGTGCTCTTGGGGAACGGCGAAACCCACCTTATAAACCCGATAAACTCATCTTT. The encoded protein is CALGERRNPPYKPDKLIF.

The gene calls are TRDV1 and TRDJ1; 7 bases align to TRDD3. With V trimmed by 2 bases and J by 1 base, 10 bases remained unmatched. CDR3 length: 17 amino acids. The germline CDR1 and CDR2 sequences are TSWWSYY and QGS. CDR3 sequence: CALGESKPGGLTDKLIF. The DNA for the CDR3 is TGTGCTCTTGGGGAAAGTAAGCCTGGGGGTCTCACCGATAAACTCATCTTT.

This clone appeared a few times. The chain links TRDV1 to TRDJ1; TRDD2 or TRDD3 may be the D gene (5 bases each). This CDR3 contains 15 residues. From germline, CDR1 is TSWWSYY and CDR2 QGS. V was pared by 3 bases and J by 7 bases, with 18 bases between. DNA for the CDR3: TGTGCTCTTGGGGAGGGAGCCCTACTGGTTACTAAACTCATCTTT. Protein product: CALGEGALLVTKLIF.

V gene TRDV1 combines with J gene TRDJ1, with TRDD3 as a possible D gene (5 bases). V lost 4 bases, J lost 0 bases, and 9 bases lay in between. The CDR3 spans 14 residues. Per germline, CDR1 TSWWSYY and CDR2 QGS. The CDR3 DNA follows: TGTGCTCTTGGGGTGGGGCGACACACCGATAAACTCATCTTT. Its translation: CALGVGRHTDKLIF.

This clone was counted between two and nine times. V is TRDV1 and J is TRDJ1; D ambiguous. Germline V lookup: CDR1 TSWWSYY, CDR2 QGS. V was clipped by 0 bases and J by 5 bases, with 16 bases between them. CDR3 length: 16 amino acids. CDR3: CALGELLSAWEDKLIF. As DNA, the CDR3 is TGTGCTCTTGGGGAACTTCTCTCCGCTTGGGAAGATAAACTCATCTTT.

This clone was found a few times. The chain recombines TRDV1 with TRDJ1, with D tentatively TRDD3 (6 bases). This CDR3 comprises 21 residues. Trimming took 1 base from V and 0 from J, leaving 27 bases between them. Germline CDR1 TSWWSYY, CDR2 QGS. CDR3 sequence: CALGERALWRGKGRYTDKLIF. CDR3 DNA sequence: TGTGCTCTTGGGGAACGGGCCCTATGGAGGGGGAAAGGGCGCTACACCGATAAACTCATCTTT.

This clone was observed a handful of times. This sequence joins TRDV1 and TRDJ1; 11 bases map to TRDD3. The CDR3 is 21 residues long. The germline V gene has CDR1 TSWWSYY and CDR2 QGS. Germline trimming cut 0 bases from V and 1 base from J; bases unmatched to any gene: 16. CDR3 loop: CALGELVSSYWGIWATDKLIF. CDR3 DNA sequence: TGTGCTCTTGGGGAACTAGTATCATCATACTGGGGGATATGGGCCACCGATAAACTCATCTTT.

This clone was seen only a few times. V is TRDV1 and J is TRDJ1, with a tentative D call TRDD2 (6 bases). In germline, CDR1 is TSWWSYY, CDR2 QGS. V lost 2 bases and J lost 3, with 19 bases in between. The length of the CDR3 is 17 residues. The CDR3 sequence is CALGESLPSLTPDKLIF. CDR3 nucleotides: TGTGCTCTTGGGGAATCTCTTCCTTCCCTTACGCCCGATAAACTCATCTTT.

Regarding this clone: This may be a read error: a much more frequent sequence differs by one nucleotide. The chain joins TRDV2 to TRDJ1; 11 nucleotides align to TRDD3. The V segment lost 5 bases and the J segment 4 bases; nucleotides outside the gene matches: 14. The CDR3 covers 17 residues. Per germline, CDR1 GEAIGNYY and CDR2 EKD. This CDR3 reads CACASPYWGIDVDKLIF. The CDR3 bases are TGTGCCTGTGCCTCTCCCTACTGGGGGATAGACGTCGATAAACTCATCTTT.

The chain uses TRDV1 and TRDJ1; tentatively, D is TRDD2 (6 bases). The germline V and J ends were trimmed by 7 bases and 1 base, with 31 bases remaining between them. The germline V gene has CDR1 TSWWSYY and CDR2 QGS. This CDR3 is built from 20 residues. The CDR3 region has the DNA TGTGCTCTTGTGTGCCTCCTACCGCCTATTGCGGAGATAACCACCGATAAACTCATCTTT. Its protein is CALVCLLPPIAEITTDKLIF.

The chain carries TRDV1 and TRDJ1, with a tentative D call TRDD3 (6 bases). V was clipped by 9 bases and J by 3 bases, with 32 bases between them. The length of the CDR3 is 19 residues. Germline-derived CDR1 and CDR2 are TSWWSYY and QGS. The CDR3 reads CALHILAPTSDTTPDKLIF. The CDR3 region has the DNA TGTGCTCTCCATATTCTAGCACCTACGTCGGATACCACCCCCGATAAACTCATCTTT.

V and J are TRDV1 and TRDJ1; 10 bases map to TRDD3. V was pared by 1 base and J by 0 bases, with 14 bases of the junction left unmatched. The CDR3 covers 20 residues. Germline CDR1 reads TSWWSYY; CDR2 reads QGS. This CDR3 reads CALGEPSGGGYAEYTDKLIF. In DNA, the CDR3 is TGTGCTCTTGGGGAACCATCTGGCGGGGGATACGCGGAGTACACCGATAAACTCATCTTT.

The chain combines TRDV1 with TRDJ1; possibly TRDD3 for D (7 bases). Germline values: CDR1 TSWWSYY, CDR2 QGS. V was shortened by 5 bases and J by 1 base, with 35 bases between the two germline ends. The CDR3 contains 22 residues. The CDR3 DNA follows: TGTGCTCTTGGGACGTCTCCTACAACTCTTTTACTGGGGACGCCCCTCACCGATAAACTCATCTTT. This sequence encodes CALGTSPTTLLLGTPLTDKLIF.

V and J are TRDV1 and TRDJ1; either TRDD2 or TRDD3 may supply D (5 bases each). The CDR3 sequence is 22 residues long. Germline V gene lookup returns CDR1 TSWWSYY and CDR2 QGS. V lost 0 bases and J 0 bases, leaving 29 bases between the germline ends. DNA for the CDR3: TGTGCTCTTGGGGAACTAAGGGACTTCCCCCCAGTACTGGACTCGTACACCGATAAACTCATCTTT. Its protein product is CALGELRDFPPVLDSYTDKLIF.

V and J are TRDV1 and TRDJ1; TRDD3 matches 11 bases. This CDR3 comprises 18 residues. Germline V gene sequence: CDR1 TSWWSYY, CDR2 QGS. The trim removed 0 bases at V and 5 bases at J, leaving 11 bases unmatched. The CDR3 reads CALGELRLSGGYEDKLIF. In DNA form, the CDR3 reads TGTGCTCTTGGGGAACTCCGCCTAAGTGGGGGATACGAAGATAAACTCATCTTT.

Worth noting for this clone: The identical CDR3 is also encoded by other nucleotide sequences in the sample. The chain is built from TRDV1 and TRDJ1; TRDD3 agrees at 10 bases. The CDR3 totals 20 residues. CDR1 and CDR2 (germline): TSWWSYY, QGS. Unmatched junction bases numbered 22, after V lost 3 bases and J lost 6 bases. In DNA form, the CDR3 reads TGTGCTCTTGGGGACGGCCCGAAACCTTCCTCTTACTGGGGGATCCATAAACTCATCTTT. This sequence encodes CALGDGPKPSSYWGIHKLIF.

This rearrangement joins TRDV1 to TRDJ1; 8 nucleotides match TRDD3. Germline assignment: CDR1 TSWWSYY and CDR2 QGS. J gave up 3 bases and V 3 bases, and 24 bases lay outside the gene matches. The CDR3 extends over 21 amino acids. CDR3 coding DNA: TGTGCTCTTGGGGACCCTACCAAACCCCCGTACTGGGGGGTCCCGTCCGATAAACTCATCTTT. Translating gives CALGDPTKPPYWGVPSDKLIF.

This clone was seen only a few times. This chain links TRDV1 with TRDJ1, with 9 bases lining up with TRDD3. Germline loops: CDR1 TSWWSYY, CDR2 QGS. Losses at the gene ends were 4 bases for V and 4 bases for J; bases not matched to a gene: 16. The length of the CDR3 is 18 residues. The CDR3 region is CALGGQGDTNARVDKLIF. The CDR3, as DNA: TGTGCTCTTGGGGGGCAAGGGGATACGAACGCCCGCGTCGATAAACTCATCTTT.